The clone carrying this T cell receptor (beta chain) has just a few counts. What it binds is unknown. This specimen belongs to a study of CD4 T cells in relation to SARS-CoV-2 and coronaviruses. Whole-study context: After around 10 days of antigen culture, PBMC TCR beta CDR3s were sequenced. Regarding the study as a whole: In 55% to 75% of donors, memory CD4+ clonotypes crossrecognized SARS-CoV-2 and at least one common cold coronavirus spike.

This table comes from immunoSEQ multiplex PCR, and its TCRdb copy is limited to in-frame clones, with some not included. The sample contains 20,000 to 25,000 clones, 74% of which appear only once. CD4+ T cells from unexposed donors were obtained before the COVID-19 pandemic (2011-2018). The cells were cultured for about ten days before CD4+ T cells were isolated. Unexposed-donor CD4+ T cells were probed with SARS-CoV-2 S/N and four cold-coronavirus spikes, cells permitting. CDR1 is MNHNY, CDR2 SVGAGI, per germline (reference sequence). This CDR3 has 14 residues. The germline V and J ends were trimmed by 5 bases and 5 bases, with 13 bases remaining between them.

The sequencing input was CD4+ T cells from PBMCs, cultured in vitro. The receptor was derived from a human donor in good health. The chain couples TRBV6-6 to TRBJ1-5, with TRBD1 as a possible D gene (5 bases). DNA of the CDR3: TGTGCCAGCAGTACTCAGGGTTTCGATCAGCCCCAGCATTTT. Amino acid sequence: CASSTQGFDQPQHF.